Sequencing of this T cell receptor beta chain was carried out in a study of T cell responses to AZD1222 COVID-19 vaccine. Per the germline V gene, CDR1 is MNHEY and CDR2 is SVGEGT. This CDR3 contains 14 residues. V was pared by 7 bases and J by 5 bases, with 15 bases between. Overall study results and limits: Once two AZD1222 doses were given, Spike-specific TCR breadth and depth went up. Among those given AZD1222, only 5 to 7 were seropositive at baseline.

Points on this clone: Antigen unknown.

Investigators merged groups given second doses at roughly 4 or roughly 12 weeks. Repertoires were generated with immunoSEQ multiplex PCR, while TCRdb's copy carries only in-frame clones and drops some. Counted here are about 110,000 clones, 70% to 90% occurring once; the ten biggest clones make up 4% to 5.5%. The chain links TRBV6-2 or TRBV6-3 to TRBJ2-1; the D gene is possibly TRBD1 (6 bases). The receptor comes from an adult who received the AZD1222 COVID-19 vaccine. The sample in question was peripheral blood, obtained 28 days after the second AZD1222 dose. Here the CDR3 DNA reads TGTGCCAGCACCCCTCATACAGGGAACAATGAGCAGTTCTTC. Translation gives CASTPHTGNNEQFF.